The entry below describes one T cell receptor beta chain. The sample contains more than one DNA sequence encoding this CDR3. The data are from a study of shared clonotypes between healthy human individuals. As for the study in general: CD4 naive and memory got three plates each, CD8 naive two, CD8 memory one.

The run depth of the assay was deep. Clones were sequenced by immunoSEQ multiplex PCR, and TCRdb holds only the in-frame ones, with some missing. The sample includes about a million clones, less than 85% of them seen just once. CDR3 length: 14 residues. Germline-derived CDR1 and CDR2 are MDHEN and SYDVKM. Trimming took 5 bases from V and 4 from J; bases not matched to a gene: 6. Sequences were obtained from memory CD4+ T cells sorted from blood. Indicated subset: CD45RA-negative fraction. The chain is built from TRBV28 and TRBJ1-2; 8 bases line up with TRBD1. This receptor was taken from a man younger than 35 in good health. The CDR3 nucleotides are TGTGCCAGCAGTCTTGGACAGGGAGGCTATGGCTACACCTTC. Translated, it gives CASSLGQGGYGYTF.